This record covers a single T cell receptor beta chain. These data come from a study of human T cells and chemical hapten exposure. TCRdb re-derived calls from the RACE reads in MiXCR, one entry per CDR3 protein. The sample records fewer than 350,000 distinct CDR3 sequences, roughly 8% being singletons. Time point defined: pre-sensitization, week 0. Stated treatment: therapeutic diphenylcyclopropenone sensitization with weekly scalp DPC. From germline, CDR1 is SGHTA and CDR2 FQGNSA. The J segment lost 3 bases and the V segment lost 1 base, leaving 10 bases of the junction unmatched. The CDR3 contains 18 residues.

The chain combines TRBV7-2 with TRBJ2-1, with 9 positions matching TRBD2. The TCR sequence derives from a man aged 18 to 35 with alopecia areata. Some clones in this sample may be carry-over from other donors' samples. The sample was whole blood, taken in connection with sensitization to the hapten diphenylcyclopropenone (DPC). The CDR3 region has the DNA TGTGCCAGCAGCTTAGTCCAGTCAAGCGGGGGGAACTACAATGAGCAGTTCTTC. Amino acid sequence: CASSLVQSSGGNYNEQFF.